The 24 T cell receptor beta chains below come from one sample, sequenced in a study of cytomegalovirus exposure and HLA in healthy donors. 60 Vbeta and 13 Jbeta primers were used in PCR. Data came from immunoSEQ multiplex PCR; TCRdb stores just in-frame clones and leaves some out. Among about 160,000 clones, around four fifths were seen once, and the ten largest hold less than 1%. Sequencing was performed on PBMCs. The receptors were sampled from a girl aged 2 to 10 in good health and CMV-seropositive.

This clone was detected only once. This chain links TRBV29-1 with TRBJ1-2; 7 nucleotides align to TRBD1. Germline assignment: CDR1 SQVTM and CDR2 ANQGSEA. This CDR3 has 12 amino acids. The V segment lost 7 bases and the J segment 4 bases; nucleotides outside the gene matches: 6. The CDR3 reads CSAERDSYGYTF. CDR3 nucleotides: TGCAGCGCCGAAAGGGACAGCTATGGCTACACCTTC.

This clone was observed a handful of times. The chain couples TRBV4-1 to TRBJ2-5, with TRBD1 as a possible D gene (5 bases). The CDR3 is 15 amino acids. Trimming shortened V by 6 bases and J by 3 bases, and 17 bases separated the two germline ends. Per germline, CDR1 MGHRA and CDR2 YSYEKL. The CDR3 here is CASRDLGDQEETQYF. CDR3 sequence (DNA): TGCGCCAGCAGAGACCTAGGGGATCAGGAAGAGACCCAGTACTTC.

The gene calls are TRBV4-1 and TRBJ2-5; no firm D call. Trimming cost V 2 bases and J 2 bases, with 9 bases left between them. This CDR3 has 14 amino acids. The germline gives CDR1 MGHRA, CDR2 YSYEKL. In DNA form, the CDR3 reads TGCGCCAGCAGCCAATTAGTTCGGCAAGAGACCCAGTACTTC. It encodes CASSQLVRQETQYF.

The genes are TRBV2 and TRBJ1-5; 8 nucleotides agree with TRBD1. Trimming took 3 bases from V and 3 from J; bases not matched to a gene: 10. The CDR3 loop spans 17 amino acids. The germline V gene encodes CDR1 SNHLY and CDR2 FYNNEI. CDR3 in DNA: TGTGCCAGCAGTGACCCCTACAGGGGGAGGATCAATCAGCCCCAGCATTTT. Its translation is CASSDPYRGRINQPQHF.

J is TRBJ1-5 and V is TRBV27; D gene unclear. This CDR3 spans 13 amino acids. CDR1 and CDR2 (germline): MNHEY, SMNVEV (reference sequence). V lost 6 bases, J lost 2 bases, and 8 bases lay in between. CDR3 DNA: TGTGCCAGCAGCCGGAGAGGCAATCAGCCCCAGCATTTT. Translated: CASSRRGNQPQHF.

The V call is TRBV4-2, the J call TRBJ1-5; the match to TRBD1 covers 7 bases. Germline lookup yields CDR1 LGHNA and CDR2 YNFKEQ. This CDR3 spans 16 amino acids. V dropped 4 bases and J dropped 3; count of bases not matched to a gene: 9. CDR3 sequence: CASSPGQRISNQPQHF. CDR3 in DNA: TGTGCCAGCAGCCCGGGACAGCGTATCTCCAATCAGCCCCAGCATTTT.

The chain has TRBV19 and TRBJ2-5; D not certain. V lost 6 bases and J 5 bases, leaving 13 bases between the germline ends. This CDR3 comprises 13 residues. Germline lookup yields CDR1 LNHDA and CDR2 SQIVND (reference sequence). The CDR3 DNA follows: TGTGCCAGTAGCCAATATCAGTACGAGACCCAGTACTTC. It specifies CASSQYQYETQYF.

CDR3 region: CASGFHRGDYGYTF. For the CDR3, the DNA is TGTGCCAGCGGGTTCCACAGGGGCGACTATGGCTACACCTTC. The chain links TRBV28 to TRBJ1-2; TRBD1 agrees at 7 bases. J lost 3 bases, V lost 8 bases, and 9 bases had no gene match. CDR3 length equals 14 residues. The germline CDR1 and CDR2 sequences are MDHEN and SYDVKM.

This clone was picked up one time. The V call is TRBV25-1, the J call TRBJ1-1; D unresolved. V was clipped by 1 base and J by 3 bases, with 6 bases between them. The germline V gene encodes CDR1 MGHDK and CDR2 SYGVNS. The CDR3 is made up of 13 amino acids. The CDR3 coding sequence is TGTGCCAGCAGTGAATCCTACGACACTGAAGCTTTCTTT. Amino acid sequence: CASSESYDTEAFF.

This clone appeared a few times. J is TRBJ2-1 and V is TRBV30; 7 bases fit TRBD1. With 3 bases clipped from V and 2 bases from J, the junction kept 7 bases outside the gene matches. The CDR3 runs to 15 residues. CDR1 is GTSNPN and CDR2 is SVGIG in the germline V gene (reference sequence). CDR3 amino acids: CAWRGIGGAYNEQFF. In nucleotides, the CDR3 is TGTGCCTGGAGGGGGATAGGGGGCGCCTACAATGAGCAGTTCTTC.

Only one count was recorded for this clone. V gene TRBV5-1 combines with J gene TRBJ2-5; tentative D call: TRBD1 (6 bases). The CDR3 contains 14 residues. Trimming pared 1 base from V and 1 base from J, leaving 8 bases between. Germline-derived CDR1 and CDR2 are SGHRS and YFSETQ. The CDR3 loop is CASSLMDSQETQYF. The CDR3, as DNA: TGCGCCAGCAGCTTGATGGACAGCCAAGAGACCCAGTACTTC. The full variable domain, rest sourced from reference TRBV5-1 and TRBJ2-5, is KAGVTQTPRYLIKTRGQQVTLSCSPISGHRSVSWYQQTPGQGLQFLFEYFSETQRNKGNFPGRFSGRQFSNSRSEMNVSTLELGDSALYLCASSLMDSQETQYFGPGTRLLVL.

The genes are TRBV4-2 and TRBJ1-2; a weak D match, TRBD1 (5 bases). Trimming stripped 0 bases from V and 5 bases from J, with 16 bases between. CDR3 size: 16 residues. Per germline, CDR1 LGHNA and CDR2 YNFKEQ. The CDR3 protein is CASSQDRGRARYGYTF. The CDR3 DNA follows: TGTGCCAGCAGCCAAGATCGCGGCAGGGCAAGGTATGGCTACACCTTC.

This sequence joins TRBV2 and TRBJ2-5; perhaps TRBD2 as D (6 bases). The DNA end lines up better with TRBJ2-7; the J call may be wrong. CDR3 length equals 14 residues. The germline gives CDR1 SNHLY, CDR2 FYNNEI. The CDR3 DNA reads as TGTGCCAGCACCATCCACGCTAGCGCGTACGAGCAGTACTTC. Its protein is CASTIHASAYEQYF.

The chain is built from TRBV11-2 and TRBJ1-1, with a tentative D call TRBD1 (5 bases). CDR1 is SGHAT, CDR2 FQNNGV, per germline. V was cut by 1 base and J by 2 bases, with 11 bases left in between. The length of the CDR3 is 15 residues. CDR3 amino acids: CASSLGSGPNTEAFF. The CDR3, as DNA: TGTGCCAGCAGCTTAGGTTCAGGGCCTAACACTGAAGCTTTCTTT.

A few counts support this clone. The CDR3 protein is CASSTSGRIDEQYF. For the CDR3, the DNA is TGTGCCAGCAGTACTAGCGGGAGGATCGACGAGCAGTACTTC. V and J are TRBV6-1 and TRBJ2-7, with TRBD2 matching 12 bases. The trim removed 5 bases at V and 5 bases at J, leaving 4 bases unmatched. Germline CDR1 reads MNHNS; CDR2 reads SASEGT. This CDR3 comprises 14 residues.

This rearrangement joins TRBV10-1 to TRBJ2-5, with TRBD1 as a possible D gene (6 bases). The V end lost 3 bases, the J end lost 2 bases, and 10 bases lay between the germline ends. The CDR3 extends over 14 amino acids. Germline loops: CDR1 WNHNN, CDR2 SYGVQD (reference sequence). The CDR3 spells CASSDAGQQETQYF. DNA for the CDR3: TGCGCCAGCAGTGACGCTGGACAGCAAGAGACCCAGTACTTC.

The CDR3 DNA sequence: TGTGCCAGCACGCCCGTGGGAGTTTTTTCATCACCCCTCCACTTT. This sequence encodes CASTPVGVFSSPLHF. This sequence joins TRBV28 and TRBJ1-6, with unresolved D. Germline CDR1 reads MDHEN; CDR2 reads SYDVKM. CDR3 size: 15 residues. Trimming pared 7 bases from V and 10 bases from J, leaving 20 bases between.

V usage is TRBV6-5 and J usage is TRBJ2-7; 12 nucleotides agree with TRBD2. This CDR3 has 15 residues. Unmatched junction bases numbered 7, after V lost 5 bases and J lost 5 bases. Per germline, CDR1 MNHEY and CDR2 SVGAGI. The CDR3 here is CASSGRLAGVNEQYF. The CDR3 nucleotides read TGTGCCAGCAGTGGCCGACTAGCGGGAGTCAACGAGCAGTACTTC.

The chain joins TRBV21-1 to TRBJ2-2; the table gives TRBD2 as D, unverified against the DNA. TRBV21-1 is a pseudogene segment. This CDR3 has 17 residues. This CDR3 is CASPTSGRNQNTGELFF. CDR3 DNA: TGTGCCAGCCCCACTAGCGGGAGGAACCAGAACACCGGGGAGCTGTTTTTT.

CDR3 amino acids: CASNGLAGMGNEQFF. The CDR3 DNA reads as TGCGCCAGCAACGGACTAGCGGGAATGGGTAATGAGCAGTTCTTC. The chain is built from TRBV5-1 and TRBJ2-1, with 12 bases matching TRBD2. CDR1 and CDR2 from the germline V gene are SGHRS and YFSETQ. The CDR3 is made up of 15 amino acids. V lost 6 bases to trimming and J lost 7 bases; unmatched junction nucleotides: 8.

The chain is built from TRBV7-6 and TRBJ2-1, with TRBD2 as a possible D gene (6 bases). Germline V gene sequence: CDR1 SGHVS, CDR2 FNYEAQ. Trimming shortened V by 0 bases and J by 8 bases, and 11 bases separated the two germline ends. The length of the CDR3 is 14 residues. The CDR3 DNA reads TGTGCCAGCAGCTTAGCAGGCGGGAACTATGAGCAGTTCTTC. The encoded protein is CASSLAGGNYEQFF.

This clone was seen a few times. The chain has TRBV27 and TRBJ1-2; D possibly corresponds to TRBD1 (5 bases). Germline V gene sequence: CDR1 MNHEY, CDR2 SMNVEV (reference sequence). The CDR3 spans 13 residues. V lost 2 bases and J lost 3, with 7 bases in between. CDR3 region: CASSLQGYYGYTF. As DNA, the CDR3 is TGTGCCAGCAGTTTACAGGGATACTATGGCTACACCTTC.

This clone turned up a few times. The DNA for the CDR3 is TGTGCCAGCAGTTTAGGCGGAACCGGAGCCAAAAACATTCAGTACTTC. Translated: CASSLGGTGAKNIQYF. V gene TRBV28 combines with J gene TRBJ2-4; no clear D. The V gene lost 2 bases and the J gene lost 0 bases, with 11 bases spanning the gap. Germline V CDR1 and CDR2: MDHEN, SYDVKM. This CDR3 region has 16 residues.

The rearrangement links TRBV7-3 to TRBJ2-7; 8 bases agree with TRBD2. CDR1 is SGHTA, CDR2 FQGTGA, per germline. V lost 5 bases, J lost 6 bases, and 9 bases stayed unmatched. This CDR3 has 14 residues. The CDR3 DNA reads as TGTGCCAGCAGCCCCGTAGCGGGAACGAGCGAGCAGTACTTC. Its protein is CASSPVAGTSEQYF.